The clone carrying this T cell receptor beta chain turned up a few times. Deletions cut 3 bases from V and 2 bases from J, with 11 bases between. Germline CDR1 SGHVS, CDR2 FNYEAQ. The CDR3 length is 15 residues. The sample belongs to a study of HIV-infected patients and healthy controls. TCRdb reprocessed the 5' RACE reads via MiXCR and lists one record per CDR3 protein. The sample lists 18,000 or so distinct CDR3 sequences; roughly 20% were seen once. This TCR derives from a human donor in good health. The chain couples TRBV7-6 to TRBJ2-1, with D perhaps assigned TRBD1 or TRBD2 (6 bases each). Sequencing was carried out using CD8+ T cells from blood. CDR3 residues: CASSLSGGPYNEQFF. CDR3 coding DNA: TGTGCCAGCAGCTTGAGTGGGGGGCCCTACAATGAGCAGTTCTTC. Drawing the rest from reference TRBV7-6 and TRBJ2-1, the complete variable domain is GAGVSQSPRYKVTKRGQDVALRCDPISGHVSLYWYRQALGQGPEFLTYFNYEAQQDKSGLPNDRFSAERPEGSISTLTIQRTEQRDSAMYRCASSLSGGPYNEQFFGPGTRLTVL.